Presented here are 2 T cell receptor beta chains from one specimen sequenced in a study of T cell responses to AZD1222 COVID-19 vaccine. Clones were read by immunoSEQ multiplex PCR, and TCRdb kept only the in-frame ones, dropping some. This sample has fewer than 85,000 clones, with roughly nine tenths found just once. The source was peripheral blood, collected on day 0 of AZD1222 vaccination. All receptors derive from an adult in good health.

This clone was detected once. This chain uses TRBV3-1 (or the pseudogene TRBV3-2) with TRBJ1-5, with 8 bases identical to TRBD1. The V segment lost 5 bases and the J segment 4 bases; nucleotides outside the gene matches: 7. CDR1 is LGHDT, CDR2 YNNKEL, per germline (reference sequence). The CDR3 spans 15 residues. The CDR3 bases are TGTGCCAGCAGCACCGGACAGGGCCTTAATCAGCCCCAGCATTTT. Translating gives CASSTGQGLNQPQHF.

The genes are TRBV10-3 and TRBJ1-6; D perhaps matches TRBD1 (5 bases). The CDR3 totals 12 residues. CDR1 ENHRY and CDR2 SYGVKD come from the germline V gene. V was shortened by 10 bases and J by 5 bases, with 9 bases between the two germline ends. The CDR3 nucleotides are TGTGCCACGCGCAGGGATAATTCACCCCTCCACTTT. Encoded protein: CATRRDNSPLHF.